The clone carrying this TCR beta chain was seen more than once but under ten times. No antigen is known for it. Mismatch with germline at one junction end may stem from a read error. These data originate in a study of blood T cells in healthy people across ages. Germline CDR1 reads MNHNY; CDR2 reads SVGAGI (reference sequence). The CDR3 is 18 residues long. Study findings and constraints: The study found more naive CD4+ cells and higher diversity in long-lived than aged donors.

Next came a second PCR, run for about 6 to 12 cycles, which used a sample-barcoded 5' primer along with a J-beta primer mix. Each cDNA molecule received a tag from a template-switch adaptor that had 12 random nucleotides. TCRdb passed the 5' RACE reads through MiXCR, listing each CDR3 protein once. Among about 720,000 distinct CDR3 sequences, around 25% were seen once, and the ten largest hold roughly 3.8%. The same specimen was also included in a second study, on T cells of mothers and their children. That study reports: Nine systemically healthy Caucasian donors: three mothers, six children. Not a single persistent microchimeric T cell clone was detected.

The J gene is TRBJ2-5, the V gene TRBV6-6; 8 nucleotides agree with TRBD1. The sequencing input was blood. The receptor's source is a boy between 10 and 17 years old in good health. The CDR3 loop is CASSTPPGQESLQEAQYF. The DNA for the CDR3 is TGTGCCAGCAGTACCCCGCCGGGACAGGAGTCCCTTCAAGAGGCCCAGTACTTC.